These 14 T cell receptor beta chains were all obtained from the same sample, sequenced in a study of T cells in Graves' hyperthyroidism and ophthalmopathy. The TCR beta CDR3 regions underwent amplification using RNA transcripts as the source. TCR CDR3 regions were first amplified by RT-PCR with HTBI primers. TCRdb recomputed calls from the multiplex PCR reads with MiXCR, one row per CDR3 protein. The data contain hundreds of thousands of distinct CDR3 sequences, around 20% of them singletons. Sample: blood. The receptors here all came from a man in his fifties with Graves' ophthalmopathy.

The sample holds a few counts of this clonotype. The CDR3, as DNA: TGTGCCAGCAGTGAACTAGCGGGAGGGTTAAATGAGCAGTTCTTC. Its translation is CASSELAGGLNEQFF. The chain uses TRBV2 and TRBJ2-1, with 12 bases aligning to TRBD2. This CDR3 region has 15 residues. Germline V CDR1 and CDR2: SNHLY, FYNNEI. V lost 2 bases and J lost 7; bases outside the gene matches: 3.

This clonotype was seen ten or more times. V gene TRBV20-1 combines with J gene TRBJ2-7, with 10 bases identical to TRBD2. Germline assignment: CDR1 DFQATT and CDR2 SNEGSKA (reference sequence). CDR3 length: 16 amino acids. J was trimmed by 4 bases and V by 6 bases; bases with no gene match: 15. The CDR3 protein is CSARWASGSLGYEQYF. Written as DNA, the CDR3 is TGCAGTGCGAGATGGGCTAGCGGGAGTTTGGGATACGAGCAGTACTTC.

J is TRBJ2-1 and V is TRBV27; D is uncertain. The ends were cut back, 2 bases at V and 4 bases at J, with 12 bases in the middle. Germline loops: CDR1 MNHEY, CDR2 SMNVEV (reference sequence). The CDR3 runs to 15 residues. This chain's CDR3 is CASSLSSSLYNEQFF. In DNA form, the CDR3 reads TGTGCCAGCAGTTTAAGTTCCTCCTTATACAATGAGCAGTTCTTC.

This clonotype has ten or more counts. The DNA for the CDR3 is TGTGCCAGCAGTTTACAGTTGGGCCCTAGGTCTGGGGCCAACGTCCTGACTTTC. Amino acids: CASSLQLGPRSGANVLTF. This chain connects TRBV12-3 or TRBV12-4 to TRBJ2-6; D remains ambiguous. The CDR3 spans 18 residues. V was pared by 2 bases and J by 1 base, with 15 bases between.

The rearrangement uses TRBV10-3 and TRBJ2-7; 9 nucleotides align to TRBD1. Looked up from germline, CDR1 is ENHRY and CDR2 is SYGVKD. The CDR3 sequence is 14 residues long. Unmatched junction bases numbered 3, after V lost 0 bases and J lost 6 bases. CDR3 nucleotide sequence: TGTGCCATCAGTGAGTCGGGACAGGGCTTCGAGCAGTACTTC. It codes for CAISESGQGFEQYF.

As for this clonotype: Just one base apart from a much larger clone, this may be a read error. The chain employs TRBV5-5 and TRBJ2-5; D gene ambiguous. The germline gives CDR1 SGHKS, CDR2 YYEKEE (reference sequence). V was cut by 0 bases and J by 7 bases, with 13 bases left in between. The CDR3 runs to 14 residues. CDR3 amino acids: CASSLGSGYGTQYF. CDR3 in DNA: TGTGCCAGCAGCTTGGGGTCCGGGTACGGGACCCAGTACTTC.

This clonotype showed up many times. This chain uses TRBV28 with TRBJ2-7; 11 nucleotides align to TRBD1. CDR1 and CDR2 (germline): MDHEN, SYDVKM. V dropped 10 bases and J dropped 7; count of bases not matched to a gene: 12. The CDR3 runs to 14 residues. CDR3 sequence: CATRTGGAPREQYF. The DNA for the CDR3 is TGTGCCACCCGGACAGGGGGCGCCCCTCGGGAGCAGTACTTC.

The chain carries TRBV25-1 and TRBJ2-1; tentative D call: TRBD2 (6 bases). Germline V gives CDR1 MGHDK, CDR2 SYGVNS. V lost 5 bases, J lost 8 bases, and 19 bases lay in between. The CDR3 length is 15 residues. The DNA for the CDR3 is TGTGCCAGCAGTAATTGGGAGGCTTCGCGCGATGAGCAGTTCTTC. Its translation is CASSNWEASRDEQFF.

As regards this clonotype: Just one base apart from a much larger clone, this may be a read error. The chain uses TRBV28 and TRBJ2-5; 10 nucleotides align to TRBD2. Germline assignment: CDR1 MDHEN and CDR2 SYDVKM. This CDR3 comprises 14 residues. The CDR3: CASGSGRYQEAQYF. CDR3 DNA sequence: TGTGCCAGCGGTAGCGGGAGGTACCAAGAGGCCCAGTACTTC.

This clonotype came up many times. This chain uses TRBV18 with TRBJ2-7; 9 bases fit TRBD2. This CDR3 spans 14 amino acids. Germline-derived CDR1 and CDR2 are KGHSH and LQKENI. Losses at the gene ends were 4 bases for V and 2 bases for J; bases not matched to a gene: 3. The chain's CDR3 is CASSLGLATYEQYF. The CDR3 nucleotides are TGTGCCAGCTCACTCGGACTAGCGACCTACGAGCAGTACTTC.

Many counts were recorded for this clonotype. V is TRBV7-8 and J is TRBJ1-5; no firm D call. The CDR3 is 14 amino acids. V shed 7 bases and J shed 5 bases, with 15 bases lying between them. CDR1 is SGHVS, CDR2 FQNEAQ, per germline. CDR3 sequence reads: CASTSQTLDQPQHF. Here the CDR3 DNA reads TGTGCCAGCACCTCCCAGACTCTTGATCAGCCCCAGCATTTT.

The V gene is TRBV9, the J gene TRBJ1-3; D is perhaps TRBD1 (6 bases). This CDR3 has 18 amino acids. Germline CDR1 and CDR2: SGDLS and YYNGEE. The V and J ends lost 0 bases and 0 bases respectively, with 16 bases between them. Written as DNA, the CDR3 is TGTGCCAGCAGCGTAGACCATGTACAGGGCGTCTCTGGAAACACCATATATTTT. Translation gives CASSVDHVQGVSGNTIYF.

This clonotype was counted once. The genes are TRBV4-1 and TRBJ1-2, with TRBD1 matching 7 bases. The length of the CDR3 is 18 residues. J lost 0 bases, V lost 1 base, and 11 bases had no gene match. The germline V gene has CDR1 MGHRA and CDR2 YSYEKL. CDR3 nucleotides: TGCGCCAGCAGCCAAGGTCTGGCGGCAGGGGGAACTAACTATGGCTACACCTTC. Translated, it gives CASSQGLAAGGTNYGYTF.

This clonotype was detected only a few times. The gene calls are TRBV20-1 and TRBJ1-1; D uncertain. This CDR3 has 13 residues. V was pared by 3 bases and J by 4 bases, with 12 bases between. Germline-derived CDR1 and CDR2 are DFQATT and SNEGSKA (reference sequence). The CDR3 DNA sequence: TGCAGTGCTAGTACTCCGATTGGCACTGAAGCTTTCTTT. Its protein is CSASTPIGTEAFF.